Presented here are 4 T cell receptor beta chains from one specimen sequenced in a study of blood T cells in healthy people across ages. The second PCR ran roughly 6 to 11 cycles with a sample-barcoded 5' primer and J-beta primers. A single record per CDR3 protein comes from TCRdb applying MiXCR to the 5' RACE reads. The sample records a few hundred thousand distinct CDR3 sequences, roughly half being singletons. Material: blood. The receptors derive from a man aged 60 to 75 in good health.

In the case of this clonotype: Relative to the germline gene, one junction end is altered; a read error may explain this. J is TRBJ2-7 and V is TRBV10-3; the D gene is possibly TRBD2 (6 bases). The CDR3 covers 12 residues. Germline V CDR1 and CDR2: ENHRY, SYGVKD. CDR3 bases: TGTGCCATCGCGGGGCAGGACTACGAGCATTACTTC. This translates into CAIAGQDYEHYF.

In its sample, this clonotype was seen a few times. The gene calls are TRBV4-3 and TRBJ2-7; 9 nucleotides line up with TRBD1. V was clipped by 1 base and J by 2 bases; unmatched bases: 18. The CDR3 is 20 residues long. Per the germline V gene, CDR1 is LGHNA and CDR2 is YSLEER. CDR3 DNA: TGCGCCAGCAGCCAAGCGGTTCTTCCAAGCCGACAGGGGGGAACCTACGAGCAGTACTTC. Amino acid sequence: CASSQAVLPSRQGGTYEQYF.

The chain combines TRBV5-6 with TRBJ2-7, with a possible D match to TRBD1 (6 bases). V lost 6 bases, J lost 7 bases, and 17 bases lay in between. From germline, CDR1 is SGHDT and CDR2 YYEEEE. CDR3 length: 13 residues. The CDR3 is CASNPAGAGEQYF. Written as DNA, the CDR3 is TGTGCCAGCAACCCCGCAGGGGCGGGTGAGCAGTACTTC.

This clonotype was detected only a few times. V is TRBV3-1 and J is TRBJ2-1; 10 bases line up with TRBD2. The ends lost 0 bases at V and 5 bases at J; junction bases unmatched: 13. The length of the CDR3 is 19 residues. Germline-derived CDR1 and CDR2 are LGHDT and YNNKEL (reference sequence). CDR3 protein: CASSQDWSSGSYPHNEQFF. The CDR3 DNA reads TGTGCCAGCAGCCAAGATTGGTCTAGCGGGAGTTACCCGCACAATGAGCAGTTCTTC.